This T cell receptor (beta chain) appears in the sequencing data of a study of beta chain features in type 1 diabetes. Study information: The patient and healthy donor groups were comparable for age, gender and cell yields. Investigators examined approximately 110,000,000 sorted cells across all samples. The study, taken as a whole, reports: Type 1 diabetes patients had moderately but significantly shorter TCRB CDR3s in all four CD4+ subsets.

Markers CD45RO/CCR7/CD25/CD127/CD95/CD27 served to sort CD4+ naive, central memory, regulatory and stem cell-like memory cells. Sort purity for all populations was recorded as exceeding 98%. For this clone: Its antigen is as yet unknown. Different DNA sequences within this sample yield the same CDR3.

From germline, CDR1 is SGDLS and CDR2 YYNGEE. CDR3 length: 15 amino acids. The junction had 4 bases not matched to a gene; V was cut back by 4 bases and J by 3 bases. Reverse transcription of all isolated RNA meant that expressed TCRB transcripts were sequenced. Produced via immunoSEQ multiplex PCR; TCRdb's table is partial and in-frame only. Here the sample spans around 150,000 clones, approximately 9.1% being singletons. The chain couples TRBV9 to TRBJ2-7; 13 nucleotides align to TRBD2. What was sequenced was central memory CD4+ T cells from blood. The receptor was isolated from a woman between 25 and 40 years old with type 1 diabetes. As DNA, the CDR3 is TGTGCCAGCAGCCCCAGACTAGCGGGGGGCTACGAGCAGTACTTC. This sequence encodes CASSPRLAGGYEQYF. The whole variable domain, remainder taken from reference TRBV9 and TRBJ2-7, is DSGVTQTPKHLITATGQRVTLRCSPRSGDLSVYWYQQSLDQGLQFLIQYYNGEERAKGNILERFSAQQFPDLHSELNLSSLELGDSALYFCASSPRLAGGYEQYFGPGTRLTVT.